The 29 T cell receptor beta chains given below trace back to one sample, sequenced in a study of blood T cell repertoires in COVID-19. Sequencing was performed with immunoSEQ multiplex PCR; in TCRdb, only in-frame clones are kept and a portion is missing. The sample records about 150,000 clones, 75% to 90% being singletons. The specimen sequenced was peripheral blood. These receptors all stem from a man in his 70s with acute or convalescent COVID-19.

The chain has TRBV5-1 and TRBJ2-2; possibly TRBD1 for D (6 bases). Germline-derived CDR1 and CDR2 are SGHRS and YFSETQ. The CDR3 extends over 16 amino acids. With 4 bases removed from V and 2 bases from J, the gap between germline ends came to 15 bases. CDR3 DNA: TGCGCCAGCAGCGCAACCGGGACAACCAACACCGGGGAGCTGTTTTTT. Protein: CASSATGTTNTGELFF.

This chain links TRBV11-2 with TRBJ2-3, with 10 bases lining up with TRBD2. V trimming: 1 base; J trimming: 3 bases; junction bases outside the gene matches: 4. From germline, CDR1 is SGHAT and CDR2 FQNNGV. This CDR3 comprises 16 residues. The CDR3 region is CASSLGASGSTDTQYF. DNA of the CDR3: TGTGCCAGCAGCTTAGGGGCTAGCGGGAGTACAGATACGCAGTATTTT.

The chain recombines TRBV9 with TRBJ1-1; tentatively, D is TRBD1 (5 bases). This CDR3 has 14 amino acids. The germline V gene encodes CDR1 SGDLS and CDR2 YYNGEE. Trimming pared 0 bases from V and 1 base from J, leaving 7 bases between. The CDR3, as DNA: TGTGCCAGCAGCGTAGCTCAGGGGAACACTGAAGCTTTCTTT. Translating it yields CASSVAQGNTEAFF.

The chain uses TRBV19 and TRBJ2-2, with 8 positions matching TRBD1. Germline lookup yields CDR1 LNHDA and CDR2 SQIVND (reference sequence). CDR3 length: 16 amino acids. The junction had 7 bases not matched to a gene; V was cut back by 2 bases and J by 5 bases. The chain's CDR3 is CASSISPGGSTGELFF. The DNA of the CDR3 is TGTGCCAGTAGTATATCCCCAGGGGGCAGTACCGGGGAGCTGTTTTTT.

The chain is built from TRBV5-1 and TRBJ1-4, with TRBD1 as a possible D gene (5 bases). The length of the CDR3 is 14 residues. V lost 2 bases and J lost 7, with 12 bases in between. Germline assignment: CDR1 SGHRS and CDR2 YFSETQ. CDR3 nucleotide sequence: TGCGCCAGCAGCTTATCGGGGGAGGGTGAAAAACTGTTTTTT. Translated, it gives CASSLSGEGEKLFF.

This sequence joins TRBV19 and TRBJ2-3; 9 bases are a match to TRBD1. After removal of 8 bases from V and 4 bases from J, the junction contained 13 bases not matched to a gene. The CDR3 has 16 amino acids. Germline loops: CDR1 LNHDA, CDR2 SQIVND (reference sequence). CDR3 loop: CASHGLRTGDSDTQYF. CDR3 bases: TGTGCCAGTCATGGCCTGAGGACAGGGGATTCAGATACGCAGTATTTT.

The V gene is TRBV25-1, the J gene TRBJ2-5; maybe TRBD2 (5 bases). The CDR3 is 15 residues long. CDR1 MGHDK and CDR2 SYGVNS come from the germline V gene. V lost 3 bases to trimming and J lost 2 bases, with 13 bases between them. The CDR3 DNA sequence: TGTGCCAGCAGTGACCCTCGAGGAGGTCAAGAGACCCAGTACTTC. Translation: CASSDPRGGQETQYF.

DNA of the CDR3: TGCGCCAGCAGCCTAGAAGCCAGGCGAGAAGAAAAACTGTTTTTT. Its protein is CASSLEARREEKLFF. The chain recombines TRBV4-1 with TRBJ1-4; D gene uncertain. Trimming removed 4 bases at V and 8 bases at J, with 17 bases between. The CDR3 runs to 15 residues. Germline values: CDR1 MGHRA, CDR2 YSYEKL.

The chain combines TRBV28 with TRBJ2-7; weak D call: TRBD1 (6 bases). V was clipped by 2 bases and J by 7 bases, with 15 bases between them. The CDR3 consists of 14 residues. CDR1 and CDR2 from the germline V gene are MDHEN and SYDVKM. Written as DNA, the CDR3 is TGTGCCAGCAGTTTAATGGGGGCCAAAGCAGAGCAGTACTTC. Translation gives CASSLMGAKAEQYF.

This rearrangement joins TRBV11-2 to TRBJ2-7; a weak D match, TRBD2 (5 bases). This CDR3 has 14 residues. V lost 4 bases and J lost 4, with 14 bases in between. CDR1 is SGHAT, CDR2 FQNNGV, per germline. The CDR3, as DNA: TGTGCCAGCAGCTCAACTGGACTTATTTACGAGCAGTACTTC. Translated: CASSSTGLIYEQYF.

This clone was counted a single time. The chain has TRBV13 and TRBJ2-2; TRBD2 aligns across 14 bases. Trimming took 5 bases from V and 4 from J; bases not matched to a gene: 12. CDR1 and CDR2 from the germline V gene are PRHDT and FYEKMQ (reference sequence). The CDR3 has 19 residues. The CDR3 sequence: CASSKRLAGGLIGTGELFF. In DNA, the CDR3 is TGTGCCAGCAGCAAACGACTAGCGGGAGGGCTTATTGGCACCGGGGAGCTGTTTTTT.

This clone was seen a handful of times. This chain uses TRBV20-1 with TRBJ1-5; 7 bases align to TRBD1. CDR1 and CDR2 (germline): DFQATT, SNEGSKA (reference sequence). J was trimmed by 5 bases and V by 3 bases; bases with no gene match: 7. CDR3 length: 14 residues. CDR3 loop: CSASSRQGDQPQHF. CDR3 DNA: TGCAGTGCTAGTTCACGGCAGGGGGATCAGCCCCAGCATTTT.

V usage is TRBV5-6 and J usage is TRBJ1-3; D is perhaps TRBD1 (6 bases). This CDR3 spans 14 amino acids. Trimming cost V 3 bases and J 1 base, with 8 bases left between them. CDR1 is SGHDT, CDR2 YYEEEE, per germline. The CDR3 nucleotides are TGTGCCAGCAGCTCAGGGGTATCTGGAAACACCATATATTTT. Protein: CASSSGVSGNTIYF. The variable domain in full, completed from reference TRBV5-6 and TRBJ1-3, reads DAGVTQSPTHLIKTRGQQVTLRCSPKSGHDTVSWYQQALGQGPQFIFQYYEEEERQRGNFPDRFSGHQFPNYSSELNVNALLLGDSALYLCASSSGVSGNTIYFGEGSWLTVV.

The gene calls are TRBV4-2 and TRBJ1-3, with no clear D. CDR3 length: 17 residues. Looked up from germline, CDR1 is LGHNA and CDR2 is YNFKEQ. V dropped 0 bases and J dropped 0 bases, with 12 bases sitting between them. The CDR3 is CASSQDWGGSSGNTIYF. In DNA, the CDR3 is TGTGCCAGCAGCCAAGATTGGGGAGGGTCCTCTGGAAACACCATATATTTT.

This chain joins TRBV5-6 and TRBJ1-2, with D perhaps TRBD1 (6 bases). This CDR3 is 19 amino acids long. With 0 bases removed from V and 7 bases from J, the gap between germline ends came to 28 bases. The germline CDR1 and CDR2 sequences are SGHDT and YYEEEE. In nucleotides, the CDR3 is TGTGCCAGCAGCTTGGATAGGGTGGCAGGGGCAGATTTTCGGGTTGGCTACACCTTC. Translating gives CASSLDRVAGADFRVGYTF.

The V call is TRBV19, the J call TRBJ2-5, with D perhaps TRBD1 (6 bases). With 3 bases removed from V and 1 base from J, the gap between germline ends came to 9 bases. CDR1 is LNHDA and CDR2 is SQIVND in the germline V gene (reference sequence). The CDR3 loop spans 14 amino acids. CDR3 DNA: TGTGCCAGTAGTATGACAGGTTTCCAAGAGACCCAGTACTTC. This sequence encodes CASSMTGFQETQYF.

The chain employs TRBV5-1 and TRBJ2-6; 7 bases line up with TRBD2. The germline CDR1 and CDR2 sequences are SGHRS and YFSETQ. Trimming cost V 6 bases and J 4 bases; bases outside gene matches: 22. The CDR3 has 20 residues. The CDR3 is CASTFGRGSRSFLGANVLTF. The CDR3 DNA sequence: TGCGCCAGCACCTTTGGGCGGGGGTCCCGGTCATTTCTCGGGGCCAACGTCCTGACTTTC. Supplemented by reference TRBV5-1 and TRBJ2-6, the full variable domain reads KAGVTQTPRYLIKTRGQQVTLSCSPISGHRSVSWYQQTPGQGLQFLFEYFSETQRNKGNFPGRFSGRQFSNSRSEMNVSTLELGDSALYLCASTFGRGSRSFLGANVLTFGAGSRLTVL.

The genes are TRBV27 and TRBJ1-2; 7 nucleotides align to TRBD1. The trim removed 5 bases at V and 3 bases at J, leaving 3 bases unmatched. The CDR3 extends over 13 amino acids. CDR1 MNHEY and CDR2 SMNVEV come from the germline V gene (reference sequence). Here the CDR3 reads CASSDDRDYGYTF. CDR3 coding DNA: TGTGCCAGCAGTGACGACAGGGACTATGGCTACACCTTC.

The chain links TRBV29-1 to TRBJ2-1; 8 nucleotides agree with TRBD1. The V gene end was trimmed by 2 bases and the J gene end by 9 bases; junction bases not matched to a gene: 6. Per germline, CDR1 SQVTM and CDR2 ANQGSEA. This CDR3 has 13 residues. Written as DNA, the CDR3 is TGCAGCGTTGAACCGACAGGGGCAAGTGAGCAGTTCTTC. Translation: CSVEPTGASEQFF.

The J gene is TRBJ2-1, the V gene TRBV5-1; maybe TRBD2 (5 bases). This CDR3 is built from 13 residues. Deletions cut 4 bases from V and 8 bases from J, with 13 bases between. Germline lookup yields CDR1 SGHRS and CDR2 YFSETQ. The CDR3 loop reads CASSPLGGDEQFF. CDR3 nucleotides: TGCGCCAGCAGCCCACTAGGCGGTGATGAGCAGTTCTTC.

This clone was counted once. J is TRBJ2-5 and V is TRBV19; the match to TRBD2 covers 7 bases. V was clipped by 1 base and J by 4 bases; unmatched bases: 3. The CDR3 length is 14 residues. Germline CDR1 LNHDA, CDR2 SQIVND (reference sequence). DNA of the CDR3: TGTGCCAGTAGTATAGGGGGGGGGTCAGAGACCCAGTACTTC. It codes for CASSIGGGSETQYF.

In DNA form, the CDR3 reads TGTGCCAGCAGGACACAGGGGGCGCCCTCACCCCTCCACTTT. Protein product: CASRTQGAPSPLHF. J is TRBJ1-6 and V is TRBV2; 9 bases agree with TRBD1. The CDR3 covers 14 residues. Germline loops: CDR1 SNHLY, CDR2 FYNNEI. V was pared by 6 bases and J by 10 bases, with 7 bases of the junction left unmatched. Full variable domain (missing parts from reference TRBV2 and TRBJ1-6): EPEVTQTPSHQVTQMGQEVILRCVPISNHLYFYWYRQILGQKVEFLVSFYNNEISEKSEIFDDQFSVERPDGSNFTLKIRSTKLEDSAMYFCASRTQGAPSPLHFGNGTRLTVT.

This chain uses TRBV6-5 with TRBJ1-2, with 7 bases that match TRBD1. There are 15 residues in the CDR3. Germline CDR1 MNHEY, CDR2 SVGAGI. With V trimmed by 0 bases and J by 10 bases, 11 bases remained unmatched. In nucleotides, the CDR3 is TGTGCCAGCAGTTACTCGAAAGGGGGCCGATATATCTACACCTTC. The encoded protein is CASSYSKGGRYIYTF.

The rearrangement links TRBV19 to TRBJ2-2; 12 positions match TRBD2. V dropped 4 bases and J dropped 2; count of bases not matched to a gene: 8. CDR3 length: 18 residues. Germline assignment: CDR1 LNHDA and CDR2 SQIVND (reference sequence). The CDR3 sequence: CASSTERLAGDNTGELFF. DNA of the CDR3: TGTGCCAGTAGTACAGAACGACTAGCGGGAGATAACACCGGGGAGCTGTTTTTT.

V is TRBV24-1 and J is TRBJ2-3; 8 nucleotides match TRBD2. Germline V gene lookup returns CDR1 KGHDR and CDR2 SFDVKD. The CDR3 is made up of 14 amino acids. J lost 5 bases, V lost 4 bases, and 4 bases had no gene match. This CDR3 is CATSEWSGGDTQYF. For the CDR3, the DNA is TGTGCCACCAGTGAATGGAGCGGGGGAGATACGCAGTATTTT.

The genes are TRBV19 and TRBJ2-7; D gene unclear. Germline CDR1 is LNHDA and CDR2 is SQIVND (reference sequence). This CDR3 spans 13 amino acids. Trimming left V 0 bases short and J 1 base short, with 4 bases between. The CDR3 sequence: CASSIDRSYEQYF. The CDR3 coding sequence is TGTGCCAGTAGTATAGACAGATCCTACGAGCAGTACTTC.

The chain carries TRBV14 and TRBJ2-7; 11 positions match TRBD2. The CDR3 runs 15 residues. J was trimmed by 4 bases and V by 2 bases; bases with no gene match: 4. CDR1 is SGHDN, CDR2 FVKESK, per germline. The CDR3 DNA is TGTGCCAGCAGCCAACTCCTAGCGGGGGGTTACGAGCAGTACTTC. Translated, it gives CASSQLLAGGYEQYF.

V usage is TRBV4-1 and J usage is TRBJ2-6; D is unclear. The V gene's germline CDR1 is MGHRA and CDR2 YSYEKL. The CDR3 sequence is 13 residues long. Trimming shortened V by 4 bases and J by 2 bases, and 3 bases separated the two germline ends. CDR3 loop: CASSRAGANVLTF. CDR3 sequence (DNA): TGCGCCAGCAGCCGAGCTGGGGCCAACGTCCTGACTTTC.

The chain carries TRBV7-9 and TRBJ1-1; D is unresolved. The CDR3 is made up of 14 amino acids. Trimming shortened V by 1 base and J by 5 bases, and 11 bases separated the two germline ends. The germline V gene encodes CDR1 SEHNR and CDR2 FQNEAQ (reference sequence). CDR3 sequence (DNA): TGTGCCAGCAGCTTAGGAGCGCGGGGAACTGAAGCTTTCTTT. Translating gives CASSLGARGTEAFF.